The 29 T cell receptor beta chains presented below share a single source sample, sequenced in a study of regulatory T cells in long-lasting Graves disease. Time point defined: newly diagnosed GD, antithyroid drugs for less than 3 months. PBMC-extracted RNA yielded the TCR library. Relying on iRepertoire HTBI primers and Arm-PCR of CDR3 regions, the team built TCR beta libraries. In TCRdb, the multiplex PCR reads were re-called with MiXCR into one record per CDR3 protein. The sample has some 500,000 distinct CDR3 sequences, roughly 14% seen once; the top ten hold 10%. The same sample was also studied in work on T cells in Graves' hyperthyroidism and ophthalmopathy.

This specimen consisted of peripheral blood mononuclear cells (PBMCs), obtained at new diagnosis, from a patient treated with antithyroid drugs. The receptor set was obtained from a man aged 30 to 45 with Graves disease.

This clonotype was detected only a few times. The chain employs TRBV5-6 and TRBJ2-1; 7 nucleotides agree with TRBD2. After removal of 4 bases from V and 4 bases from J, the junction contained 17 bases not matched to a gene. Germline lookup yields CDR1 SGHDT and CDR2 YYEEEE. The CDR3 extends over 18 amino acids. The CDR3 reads CASSLLGRGVSGYNEQFF. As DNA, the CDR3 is TGTGCCAGCAGCCTTCTCGGCCGGGGGGTATCGGGATACAATGAGCAGTTCTTC. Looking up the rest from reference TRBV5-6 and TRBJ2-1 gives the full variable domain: DAGVTQSPTHLIKTRGQQVTLRCSPKSGHDTVSWYQQALGQGPQFIFQYYEEEERQRGNFPDRFSGHQFPNYSSELNVNALLLGDSALYLCASSLLGRGVSGYNEQFFGPGTRLTVL.

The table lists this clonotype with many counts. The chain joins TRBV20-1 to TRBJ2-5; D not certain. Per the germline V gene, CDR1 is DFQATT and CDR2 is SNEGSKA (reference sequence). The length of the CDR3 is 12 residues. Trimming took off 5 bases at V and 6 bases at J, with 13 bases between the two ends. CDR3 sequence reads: CSAAALRQTQYF. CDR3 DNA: TGCAGTGCTGCCGCCTTGCGGCAGACCCAGTACTTC.

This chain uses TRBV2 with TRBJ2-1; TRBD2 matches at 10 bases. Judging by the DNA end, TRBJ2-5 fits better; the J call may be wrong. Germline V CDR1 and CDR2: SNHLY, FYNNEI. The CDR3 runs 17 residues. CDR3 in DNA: TGTGCCAGCAGGGCCCCCAGACTAGCGGGCTCTCAAGAGACCCAGTACTTC. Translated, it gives CASRAPRLAGSQETQYF.

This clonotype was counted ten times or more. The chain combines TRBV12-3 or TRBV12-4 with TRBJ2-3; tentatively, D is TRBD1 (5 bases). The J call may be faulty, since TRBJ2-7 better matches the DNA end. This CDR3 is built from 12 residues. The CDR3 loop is CASSIGDYEQYF. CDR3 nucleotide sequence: TGTGCCAGCAGCATAGGGGACTACGAGCAGTACTTC.

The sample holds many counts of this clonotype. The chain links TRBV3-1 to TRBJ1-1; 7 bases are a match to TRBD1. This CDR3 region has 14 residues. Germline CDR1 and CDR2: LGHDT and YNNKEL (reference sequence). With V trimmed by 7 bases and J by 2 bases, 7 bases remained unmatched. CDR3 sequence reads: CASTRQGGNTEAFF. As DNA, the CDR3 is TGTGCCAGCACCAGACAGGGAGGAAACACTGAAGCTTTCTTT.

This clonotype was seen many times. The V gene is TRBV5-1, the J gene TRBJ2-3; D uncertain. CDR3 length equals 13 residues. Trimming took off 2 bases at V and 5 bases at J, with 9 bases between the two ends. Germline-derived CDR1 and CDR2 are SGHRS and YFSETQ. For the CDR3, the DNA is TGCGCCAGCAGCTTAAGGCCCGAAGATACGCAGTATTTT. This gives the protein CASSLRPEDTQYF.

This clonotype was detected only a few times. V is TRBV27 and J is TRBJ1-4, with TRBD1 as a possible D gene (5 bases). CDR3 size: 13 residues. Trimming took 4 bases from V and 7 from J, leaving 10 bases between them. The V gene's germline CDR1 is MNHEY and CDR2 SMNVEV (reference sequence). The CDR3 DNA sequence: TGTGCCAGCAGTTGGGTCCAGGGTGAAAAACTGTTTTTT. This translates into CASSWVQGEKLFF. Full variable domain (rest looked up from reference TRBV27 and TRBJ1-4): EAQVTQNPRYLITVTGKKLTVTCSQNMNHEYMSWYRQDPGLGLRQIYYSMNVEVTDKGDVPEGYKVSRKEKRNFPLILESPSPNQTSLYFCASSWVQGEKLFFGSGTQLSVL.

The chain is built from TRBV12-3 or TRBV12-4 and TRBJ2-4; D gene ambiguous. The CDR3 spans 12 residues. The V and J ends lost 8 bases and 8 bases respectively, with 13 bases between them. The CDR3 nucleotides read TGTGCCAGCGGCAGCTTAGTCGACATTCAGTACTTC. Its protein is CASGSLVDIQYF.

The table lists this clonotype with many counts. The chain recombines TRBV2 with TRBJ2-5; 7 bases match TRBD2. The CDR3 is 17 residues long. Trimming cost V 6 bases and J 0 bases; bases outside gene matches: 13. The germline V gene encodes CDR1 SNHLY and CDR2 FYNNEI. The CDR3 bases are TGTGCCAGCAGCCCGAGGTGGCGGGAGCAAGACCAAGAGACCCAGTACTTC. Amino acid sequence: CASSPRWREQDQETQYF.

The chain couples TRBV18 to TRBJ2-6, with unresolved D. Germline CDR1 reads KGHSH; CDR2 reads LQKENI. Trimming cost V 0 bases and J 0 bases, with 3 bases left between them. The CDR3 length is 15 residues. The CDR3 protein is CASSPPPSGANVLTF. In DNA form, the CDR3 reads TGTGCCAGCTCACCACCTCCCTCTGGGGCCAACGTCCTGACTTTC.

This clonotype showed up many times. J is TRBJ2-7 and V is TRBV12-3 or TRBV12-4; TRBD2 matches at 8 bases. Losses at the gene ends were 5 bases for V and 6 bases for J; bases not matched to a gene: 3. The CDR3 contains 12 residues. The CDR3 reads CASSPGLGEQYF. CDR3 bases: TGTGCCAGCAGTCCGGGACTAGGCGAGCAGTACTTC.

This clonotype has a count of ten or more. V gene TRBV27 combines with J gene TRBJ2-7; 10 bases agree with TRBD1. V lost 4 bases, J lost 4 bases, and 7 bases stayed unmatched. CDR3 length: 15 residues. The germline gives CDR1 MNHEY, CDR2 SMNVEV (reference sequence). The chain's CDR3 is CASSSSGTGEYEQYF. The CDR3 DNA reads TGTGCCAGCAGTTCCTCCGGGACAGGGGAATACGAGCAGTACTTC.

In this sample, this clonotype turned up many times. The CDR3 sequence is CASSLEGVHEQYF. CDR3 DNA sequence: TGTGCCAGCAGCTTAGAAGGGGTTCACGAGCAGTACTTC. V and J are TRBV7-2 and TRBJ2-7; possibly TRBD1 for D (5 bases). Germline CDR1 is SGHTA and CDR2 is FQGNSA. This CDR3 has 13 residues. Deletions cut 1 base from V and 5 bases from J, with 9 bases between.

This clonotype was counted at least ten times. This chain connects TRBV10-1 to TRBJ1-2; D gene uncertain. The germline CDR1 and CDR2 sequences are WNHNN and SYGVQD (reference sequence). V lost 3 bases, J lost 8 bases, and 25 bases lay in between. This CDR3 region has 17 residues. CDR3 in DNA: TGCGCCAGCAGTGACCGCCGGCGGGCAGAAGGAGTCCGGGGCTACACCTTC. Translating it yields CASSDRRRAEGVRGYTF.

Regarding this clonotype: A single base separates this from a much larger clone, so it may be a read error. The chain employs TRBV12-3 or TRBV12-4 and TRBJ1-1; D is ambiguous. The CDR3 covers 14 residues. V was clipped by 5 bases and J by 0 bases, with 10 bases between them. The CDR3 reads CASSPGIMNTEAFF. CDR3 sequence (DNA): TGTGCCAGCAGTCCCGGGATCATGAACACTGAAGCTTTCTTT.

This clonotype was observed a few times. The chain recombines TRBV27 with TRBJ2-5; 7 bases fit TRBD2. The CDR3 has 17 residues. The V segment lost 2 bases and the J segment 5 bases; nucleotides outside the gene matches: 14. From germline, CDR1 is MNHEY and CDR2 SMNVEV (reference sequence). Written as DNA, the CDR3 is TGTGCCAGCAGTTTAAATAGGCTCTCGGGAGGCCGGGAGACCCAGTACTTC. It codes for CASSLNRLSGGRETQYF.

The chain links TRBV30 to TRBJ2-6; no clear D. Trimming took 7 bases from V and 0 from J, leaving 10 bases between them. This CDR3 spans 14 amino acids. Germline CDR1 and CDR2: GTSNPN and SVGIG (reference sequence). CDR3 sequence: CAYGSVSGANVLTF. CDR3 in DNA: TGTGCCTATGGAAGCGTCTCTGGGGCCAACGTCCTGACTTTC.

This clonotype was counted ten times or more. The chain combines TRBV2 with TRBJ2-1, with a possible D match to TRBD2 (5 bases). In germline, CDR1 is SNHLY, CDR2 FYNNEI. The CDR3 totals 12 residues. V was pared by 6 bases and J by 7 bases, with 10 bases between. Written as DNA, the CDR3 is TGTGCCAGCAGGACGGACTTGAATGAGCAGTTCTTC. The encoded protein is CASRTDLNEQFF.

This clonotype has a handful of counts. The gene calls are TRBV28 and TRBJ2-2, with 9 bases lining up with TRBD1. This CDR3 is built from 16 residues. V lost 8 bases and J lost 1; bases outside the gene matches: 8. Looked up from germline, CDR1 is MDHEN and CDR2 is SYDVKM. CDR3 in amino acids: CASGTGGSGNTGELFF. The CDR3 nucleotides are TGTGCCAGCGGCACAGGGGGCTCAGGGAACACCGGGGAGCTGTTTTTT.

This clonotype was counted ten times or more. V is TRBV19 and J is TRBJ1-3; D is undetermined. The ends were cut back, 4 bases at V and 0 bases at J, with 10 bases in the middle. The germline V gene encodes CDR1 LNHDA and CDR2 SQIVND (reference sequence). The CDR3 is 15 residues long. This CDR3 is CASSRSLSSGNTIYF. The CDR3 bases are TGTGCCAGTAGTAGGTCCTTAAGCTCTGGAAACACCATATATTTT.

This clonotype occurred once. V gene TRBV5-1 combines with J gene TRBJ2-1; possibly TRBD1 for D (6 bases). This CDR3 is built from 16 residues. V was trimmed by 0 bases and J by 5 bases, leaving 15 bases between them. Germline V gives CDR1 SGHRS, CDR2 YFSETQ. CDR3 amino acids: CASSLAEDRWDNEQFF. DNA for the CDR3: TGCGCCAGCAGCTTGGCCGAGGACAGATGGGACAATGAGCAGTTCTTC.

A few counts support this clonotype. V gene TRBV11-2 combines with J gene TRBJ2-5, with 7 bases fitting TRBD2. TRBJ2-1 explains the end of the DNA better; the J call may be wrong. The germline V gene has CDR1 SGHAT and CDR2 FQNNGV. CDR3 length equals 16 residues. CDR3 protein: CASSPMGGREWYEQFF. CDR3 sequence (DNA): TGTGCCAGCAGCCCCATGGGGGGGAGGGAGTGGTATGAGCAGTTCTTC.

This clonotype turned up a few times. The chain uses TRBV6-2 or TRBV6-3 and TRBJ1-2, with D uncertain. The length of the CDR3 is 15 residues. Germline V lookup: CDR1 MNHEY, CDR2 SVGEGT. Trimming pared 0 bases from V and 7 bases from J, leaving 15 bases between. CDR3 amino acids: CASSYSGRLQGGYTF. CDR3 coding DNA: TGTGCCAGCAGTTACTCGGGCAGGCTTCAAGGTGGCTACACCTTC.

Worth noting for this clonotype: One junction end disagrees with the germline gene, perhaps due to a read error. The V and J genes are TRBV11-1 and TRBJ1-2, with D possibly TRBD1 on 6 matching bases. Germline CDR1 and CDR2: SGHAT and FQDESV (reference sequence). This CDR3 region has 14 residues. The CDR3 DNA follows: TGTGCCAGCAGCCGAACGGACAGCGCCTATGTCTACACCTTC. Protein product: CASSRTDSAYVYTF.

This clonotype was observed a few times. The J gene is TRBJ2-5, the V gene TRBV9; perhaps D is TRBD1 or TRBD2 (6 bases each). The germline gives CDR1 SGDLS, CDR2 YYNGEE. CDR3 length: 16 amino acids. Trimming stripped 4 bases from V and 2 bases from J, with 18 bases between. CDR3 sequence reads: CASSSRGGGVQETQYF. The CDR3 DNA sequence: TGTGCCAGCAGCTCAAGAGGAGGGGGAGTTCAAGAGACCCAGTACTTC.

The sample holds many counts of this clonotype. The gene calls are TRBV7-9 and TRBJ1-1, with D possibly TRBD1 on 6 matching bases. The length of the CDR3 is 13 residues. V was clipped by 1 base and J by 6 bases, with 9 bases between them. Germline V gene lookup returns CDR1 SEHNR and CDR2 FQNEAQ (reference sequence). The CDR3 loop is CASSLDRDAEAFF. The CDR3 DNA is TGTGCCAGCAGCTTAGACAGGGACGCTGAAGCTTTCTTT.

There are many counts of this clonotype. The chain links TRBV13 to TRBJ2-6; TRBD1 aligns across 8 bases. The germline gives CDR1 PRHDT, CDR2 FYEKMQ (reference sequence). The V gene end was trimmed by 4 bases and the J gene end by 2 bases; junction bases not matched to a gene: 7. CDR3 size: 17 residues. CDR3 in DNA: TGTGCCAGCAGCTCCCTAGACAGGGGAGCTGGGGCCAACGTCCTGACTTTC. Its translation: CASSSLDRGAGANVLTF.

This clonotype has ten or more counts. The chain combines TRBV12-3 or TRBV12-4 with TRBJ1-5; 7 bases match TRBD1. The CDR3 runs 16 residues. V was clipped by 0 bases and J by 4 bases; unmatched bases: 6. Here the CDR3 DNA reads TGTGCCAGCAGTTTAGCGGAGGGGGCTGGGAATCAGCCCCAGCATTTT. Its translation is CASSLAEGAGNQPQHF.

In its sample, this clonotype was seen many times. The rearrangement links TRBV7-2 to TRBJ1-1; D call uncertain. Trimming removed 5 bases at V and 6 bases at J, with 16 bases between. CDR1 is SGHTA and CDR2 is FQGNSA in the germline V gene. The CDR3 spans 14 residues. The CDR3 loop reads CASSTGNLLPEAFF. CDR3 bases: TGTGCCAGCAGCACCGGGAACCTACTTCCTGAAGCTTTCTTT.